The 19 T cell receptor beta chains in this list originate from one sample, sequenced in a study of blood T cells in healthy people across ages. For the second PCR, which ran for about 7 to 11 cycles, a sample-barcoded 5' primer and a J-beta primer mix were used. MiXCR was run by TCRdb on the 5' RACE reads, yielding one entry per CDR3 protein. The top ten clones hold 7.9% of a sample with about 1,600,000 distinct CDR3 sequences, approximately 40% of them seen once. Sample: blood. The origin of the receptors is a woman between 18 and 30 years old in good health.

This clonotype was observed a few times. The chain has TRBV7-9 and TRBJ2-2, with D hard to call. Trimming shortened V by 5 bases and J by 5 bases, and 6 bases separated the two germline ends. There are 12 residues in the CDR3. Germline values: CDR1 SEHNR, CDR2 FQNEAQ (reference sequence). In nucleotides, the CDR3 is TGTGCCAGCAGCCCCACTACCGGGGAGCTGTTTTTT. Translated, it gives CASSPTTGELFF.

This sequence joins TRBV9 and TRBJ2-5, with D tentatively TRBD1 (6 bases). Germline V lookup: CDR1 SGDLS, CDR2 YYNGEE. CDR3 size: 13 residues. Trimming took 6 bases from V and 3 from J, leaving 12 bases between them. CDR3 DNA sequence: TGTGCCAGCACCCCAGGGGCCGAAGAGACCCAGTACTTC. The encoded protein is CASTPGAEETQYF.

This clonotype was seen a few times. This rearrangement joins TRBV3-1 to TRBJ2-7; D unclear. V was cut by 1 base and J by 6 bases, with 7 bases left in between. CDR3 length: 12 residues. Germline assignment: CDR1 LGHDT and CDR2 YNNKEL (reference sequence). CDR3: CASSQGSSEQYF. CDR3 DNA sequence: TGTGCCAGCAGCCAAGGTTCCAGCGAGCAGTACTTC.

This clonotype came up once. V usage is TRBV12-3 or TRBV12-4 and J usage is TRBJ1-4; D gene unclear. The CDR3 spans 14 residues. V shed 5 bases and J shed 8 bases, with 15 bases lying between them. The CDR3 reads CASSPSGPREKLFF. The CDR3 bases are TGTGCCAGCAGTCCCAGCGGTCCTCGCGAAAAACTGTTTTTT.

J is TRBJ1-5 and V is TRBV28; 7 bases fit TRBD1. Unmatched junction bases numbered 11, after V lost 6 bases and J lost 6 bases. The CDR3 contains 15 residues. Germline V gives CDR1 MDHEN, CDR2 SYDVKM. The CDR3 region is CASSSLGGGGQPQHF. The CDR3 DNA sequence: TGTGCCAGCAGCTCCCTTGGAGGGGGCGGTCAGCCCCAGCATTTT.

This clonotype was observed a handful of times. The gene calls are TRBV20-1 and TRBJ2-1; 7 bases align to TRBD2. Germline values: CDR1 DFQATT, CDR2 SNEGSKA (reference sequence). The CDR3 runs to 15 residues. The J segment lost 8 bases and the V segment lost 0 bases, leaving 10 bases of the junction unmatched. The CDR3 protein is CSAREETGGGDEQFF. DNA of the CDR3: TGCAGTGCTAGAGAGGAAACGGGGGGAGGCGATGAGCAGTTCTTC.

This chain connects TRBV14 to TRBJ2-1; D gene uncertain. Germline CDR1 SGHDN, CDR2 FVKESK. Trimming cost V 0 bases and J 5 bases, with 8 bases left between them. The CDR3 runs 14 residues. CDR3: CASSQDPMNNEQFF. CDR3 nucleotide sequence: TGTGCCAGCAGCCAAGATCCGATGAACAATGAGCAGTTCTTC.

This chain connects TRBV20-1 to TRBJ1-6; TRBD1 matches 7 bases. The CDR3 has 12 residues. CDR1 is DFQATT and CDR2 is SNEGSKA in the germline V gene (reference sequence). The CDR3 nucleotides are TGCGCGACCCCGACAGGGAATTCACCCCTCCACTTT. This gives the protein CATPTGNSPLHF.

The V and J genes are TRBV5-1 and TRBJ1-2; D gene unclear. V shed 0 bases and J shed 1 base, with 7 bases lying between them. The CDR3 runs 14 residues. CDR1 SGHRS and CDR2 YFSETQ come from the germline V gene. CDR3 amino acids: CASSLGYNNYGYTF. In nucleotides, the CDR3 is TGCGCCAGCAGCTTGGGGTATAATAACTATGGCTACACCTTC.

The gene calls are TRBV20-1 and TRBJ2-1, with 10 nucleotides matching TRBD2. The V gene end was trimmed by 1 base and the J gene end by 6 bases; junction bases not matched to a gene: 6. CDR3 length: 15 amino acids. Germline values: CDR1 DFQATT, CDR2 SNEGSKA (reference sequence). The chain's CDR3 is CSARALAGDFNEQFF. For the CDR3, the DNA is TGCAGTGCTAGAGCTCTAGCGGGGGATTTCAATGAGCAGTTCTTC.

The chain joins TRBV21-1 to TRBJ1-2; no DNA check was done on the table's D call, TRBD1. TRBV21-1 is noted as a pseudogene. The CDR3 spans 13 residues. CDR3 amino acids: CASSEDKRGGYTF. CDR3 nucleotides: TGTGCCAGCAGCGAAGACAAAAGGGGTGGCTACACCTTC.

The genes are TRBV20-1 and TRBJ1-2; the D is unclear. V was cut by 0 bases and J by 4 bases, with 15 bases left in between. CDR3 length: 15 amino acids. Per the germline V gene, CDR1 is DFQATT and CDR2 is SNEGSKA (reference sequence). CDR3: CSARDQDGAFYGYTF. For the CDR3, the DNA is TGCAGTGCTAGAGATCAGGACGGTGCCTTCTATGGCTACACCTTC.

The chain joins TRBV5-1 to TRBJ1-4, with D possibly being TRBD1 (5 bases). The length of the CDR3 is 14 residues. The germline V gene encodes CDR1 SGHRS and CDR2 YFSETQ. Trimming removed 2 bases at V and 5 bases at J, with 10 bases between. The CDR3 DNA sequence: TGCGCCAGCAGCTTATCGGGGACGAATGAAAAACTGTTTTTT. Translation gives CASSLSGTNEKLFF. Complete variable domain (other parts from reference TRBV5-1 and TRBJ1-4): KAGVTQTPRYLIKTRGQQVTLSCSPISGHRSVSWYQQTPGQGLQFLFEYFSETQRNKGNFPGRFSGRQFSNSRSEMNVSTLELGDSALYLCASSLSGTNEKLFFGSGTQLSVL.

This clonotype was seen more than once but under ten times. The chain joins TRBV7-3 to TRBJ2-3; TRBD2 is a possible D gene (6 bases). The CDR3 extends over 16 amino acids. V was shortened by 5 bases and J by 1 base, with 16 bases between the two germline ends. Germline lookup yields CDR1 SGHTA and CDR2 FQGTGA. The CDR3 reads CASSAHGTPGTDTQYF. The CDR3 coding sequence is TGTGCCAGCAGCGCCCACGGGACTCCGGGCACAGATACGCAGTATTTT.

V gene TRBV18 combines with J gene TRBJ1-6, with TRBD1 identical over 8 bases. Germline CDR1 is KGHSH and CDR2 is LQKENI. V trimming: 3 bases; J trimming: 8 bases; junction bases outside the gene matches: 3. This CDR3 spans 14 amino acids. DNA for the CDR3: TGTGCCAGCTCACCGGCAGGGGGCGATTCACCCCTCCACTTT. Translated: CASSPAGGDSPLHF.

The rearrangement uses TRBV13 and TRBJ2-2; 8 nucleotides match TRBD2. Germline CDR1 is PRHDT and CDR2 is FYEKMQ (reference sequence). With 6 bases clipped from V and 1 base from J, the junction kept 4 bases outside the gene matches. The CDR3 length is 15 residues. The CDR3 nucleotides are TGTGCCAGCAGTTACGGGAGGGGGAACACCGGGGAGCTGTTTTTT. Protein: CASSYGRGNTGELFF.

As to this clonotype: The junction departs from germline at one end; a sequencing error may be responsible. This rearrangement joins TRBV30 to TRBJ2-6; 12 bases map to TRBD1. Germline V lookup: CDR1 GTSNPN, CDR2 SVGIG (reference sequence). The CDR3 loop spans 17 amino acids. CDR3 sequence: CAWTRGTGGSGANVLTF. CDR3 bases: TGTGCCTGGACCCGAGGGACAGGGGGCTCTGGAGCCAACGTCCTGACTTTC.

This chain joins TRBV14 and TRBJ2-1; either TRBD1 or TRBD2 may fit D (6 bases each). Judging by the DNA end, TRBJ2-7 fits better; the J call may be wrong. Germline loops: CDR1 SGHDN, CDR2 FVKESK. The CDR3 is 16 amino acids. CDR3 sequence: CASSLGGTSSYNEQYF. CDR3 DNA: TGTGCCAGCAGCCTAGGGGGAACTAGCTCCTACAATGAGCAGTACTTC.

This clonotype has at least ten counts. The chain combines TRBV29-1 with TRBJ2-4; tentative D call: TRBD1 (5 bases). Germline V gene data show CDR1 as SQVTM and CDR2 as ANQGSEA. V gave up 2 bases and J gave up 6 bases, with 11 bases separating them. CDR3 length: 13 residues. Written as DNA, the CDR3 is TGCAGCGTTGAAAGGGGCAGGTCAAACATTCAGTACTTC. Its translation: CSVERGRSNIQYF. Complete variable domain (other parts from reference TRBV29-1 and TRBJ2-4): SAVISQKPSRDICQRGTSLTIQCQVDSQVTMMFWYRQQPGQSLTLIATANQGSEATYESGFVIDKFPISRPNLTFSTLTVSNMSPEDSSIYLCSVERGRSNIQYFGAGTRLSVL.